Listed below are T cell receptor beta chains from one sample, sequenced in a study of radiation and T cells in renal cell carcinoma. Sequenced by immunoSEQ multiplex PCR; TCRdb stores in-frame clones only, minus some. This table holds about 130,000 clones, roughly four fifths found once. The sample was blood, taken from a patient whose treatment included radiotherapy and nephrectomy. Source of these receptors: a middle-aged man with renal cell carcinoma. Both conserved end residues are part of each CDR3. Fields, in order: V gene, D gene, J gene, clone size, CDR3 DNA, CDR3 protein. A D gene is named only where the DNA matches it firmly. For some rows the clone size is stated as once, few or many, or as a class when expanded; others skip it.

V gene: TRBV29-1; D gene: TRBD1; J gene: TRBJ2-7; clone size: NA; CDR3 DNA: TGCAGCGTCAAAGGGGGGCAGGGGGCGACCCCCCAGTACTTC; CDR3 protein: CSVKGGQGATPQYF
V gene: TRBV2; D gene: TRBD1; J gene: TRBJ1-6; clone size: NA; CDR3 DNA: TGTGCCAGCAGCAACCAGGGGGTGAATTCACCCCTCCACTTT; CDR3 protein: CASSNQGVNSPLHF
V gene: TRBV6-4; D gene: TRBD2; J gene: TRBJ2-1; clone size: NA; CDR3 DNA: TGTGCCAGCAGTGAGGGACTAGCGGGAGATGAGCAGTTCTTC; CDR3 protein: CASSEGLAGDEQFF
V gene: TRBV5-1; D gene: NA; J gene: TRBJ2-7; clone size: NA; CDR3 DNA: TGCGCCACACGAAGCTTACCGACAGACTCCTACGAGCAGTACTTC; CDR3 protein: CATRSLPTDSYEQYF
V gene: TRBV30; D gene: NA; J gene: TRBJ1-2; clone size: NA; CDR3 DNA: TGTGCCTGGAGTGTACAAGGTGGCTACACCTTC; CDR3 protein: CAWSVQGGYTF
V gene: TRBV7-2; D gene: NA; J gene: TRBJ2-3; clone size: NA; CDR3 DNA: TGTGCCAGCAGCTTCTTTAGTGGTTCTGGGGCGGATACGCAGTATTTT; CDR3 protein: CASSFFSGSGADTQYF
V gene: TRBV30; D gene: NA; J gene: TRBJ2-2; clone size: NA; CDR3 DNA: TGTGCCTGGGGGACCCTTTACACCGGGGAGCTGTTTTTT; CDR3 protein: CAWGTLYTGELFF
V gene: TRBV27; D gene: NA; J gene: TRBJ2-7; clone size: NA; CDR3 DNA: TGTGCCAGCCCTAAGGCGATGGGGAATCTTGGCGAGCAGTACTTC; CDR3 protein: CASPKAMGNLGEQYF
V gene: TRBV10-3; D gene: TRBD1; J gene: TRBJ1-2; clone size: NA; CDR3 DNA: TGTGCCATCAGTGAAGGGACAGGGTTAGGCTATGGCTACACCTTC; CDR3 protein: CAISEGTGLGYGYTF
V gene: TRBV6-1; D gene: NA; J gene: TRBJ1-1; clone size: NA; CDR3 DNA: TGTGCCAGCAGGGCCGGGGCTAGGGTCACTGAAGCTTTCTTT; CDR3 protein: CASRAGARVTEAFF
V gene: TRBV4-1; D gene: NA; J gene: TRBJ1-2; clone size: NA; CDR3 DNA: TGCGCCAGCAGCCAAAGTAACTATGGCTACACCTTC; CDR3 protein: CASSQSNYGYTF
V gene: TRBV3-1/TRBV3-2; D gene: NA; J gene: TRBJ1-3; clone size: NA; CDR3 DNA: TGTGCCAGCAGGTTTAGTACTTTT; CDR3 protein: CASRFSTF
V gene: TRBV30; D gene: TRBD1; J gene: TRBJ1-2; clone size: NA; CDR3 DNA: TGTGCCTGTTATATACCAACCAGGGGGCAGGGGGCAGAATACTATGGCTACACCTTC; CDR3 protein: CACYIPTRGQGAEYYGYTF
V gene: TRBV7-8; D gene: NA; J gene: TRBJ2-5; clone size: NA; CDR3 DNA: TGTGCCAGCAGCTTATCGCAGATGGAGACCCAGTACTTC; CDR3 protein: CASSLSQMETQYF
V gene: TRBV4-2; D gene: NA; J gene: TRBJ2-7; clone size: NA; CDR3 DNA: TGTGCCAGCAGCCAAGATGAGGCAACCTACGAGCAGTACTTC; CDR3 protein: CASSQDEATYEQYF
V gene: TRBV5-1; D gene: TRBD2; J gene: TRBJ2-2; clone size: NA; CDR3 DNA: TGCGCCACAACAGCGGGAGCGGAGCACACCGGGGAGCTGTTTTTT; CDR3 protein: CATTAGAEHTGELFF
V gene: TRBV6-5; D gene: NA; J gene: TRBJ1-2; clone size: NA; CDR3 DNA: TGTGCCAGCAGTTACTCGAACGAGGGCTACACCTTC; CDR3 protein: CASSYSNEGYTF
V gene: TRBV5-4; D gene: NA; J gene: TRBJ2-2; clone size: NA; CDR3 DNA: TGTGCCAGCAGCTCCCCCTCGGAAGAGGAGCTGTTTTTT; CDR3 protein: CASSSPSEEELFF
V gene: TRBV5-1; D gene: TRBD2; J gene: TRBJ2-3; clone size: NA; CDR3 DNA: TGCGCCAGCAGCTTGACTAGCGGGAAGGTCCCCACAGATACGCAGTATTTT; CDR3 protein: CASSLTSGKVPTDTQYF
V gene: TRBV5-1; D gene: NA; J gene: TRBJ2-7; clone size: NA; CDR3 DNA: TGCGCCAGCAGCTGGGGCACGGGGGACTCGGGGGAGCAGTACTTC; CDR3 protein: CASSWGTGDSGEQYF
V gene: TRBV6-6; D gene: TRBD1; J gene: TRBJ2-1; clone size: NA; CDR3 DNA: TGTGCCAGCAGTTACTTGGGACAGTACAATGAGCAGTTCTTC; CDR3 protein: CASSYLGQYNEQFF
V gene: TRBV4-1; D gene: TRBD2; J gene: TRBJ2-7; clone size: NA; CDR3 DNA: TGCGCCAGCAGCCAAGATCCCGGGAGGATCTACGAGCAGTACTTC; CDR3 protein: CASSQDPGRIYEQYF
V gene: TRBV29-1; D gene: TRBD2; J gene: TRBJ2-3; clone size: NA; CDR3 DNA: TGCAGCGTTGAAGTTCGGGCTAGCGGGCCAGATACGCAGTATTTT; CDR3 protein: CSVEVRASGPDTQYF
V gene: TRBV11-3; D gene: TRBD2; J gene: TRBJ2-5; clone size: NA; CDR3 DNA: TGTGCCAGCAGCTTATTAGCGGGGGCCCAAGAGACCCAGTACTTC; CDR3 protein: CASSLLAGAQETQYF
V gene: TRBV5-4; D gene: TRBD2; J gene: TRBJ2-1; clone size: few; CDR3 DNA: TGTGCCAGCAGCCAGGGACTAGCGGGGGGCTCCTACAATGAGCAGTTCTTC; CDR3 protein: CASSQGLAGGSYNEQFF
V gene: TRBV7-2; D gene: TRBD1; J gene: TRBJ2-1; clone size: NA; CDR3 DNA: TGTGCCAGCAGCGGCCGGACAGGGAATGAGCAGTTCTTC; CDR3 protein: CASSGRTGNEQFF
V gene: TRBV11-2; D gene: NA; J gene: TRBJ1-4; clone size: NA; CDR3 DNA: TGTGCCAGCAGCTTAGGTTTCCGGGAAAAACTGTTTTTT; CDR3 protein: CASSLGFREKLFF
V gene: TRBV7-2; D gene: NA; J gene: TRBJ1-1; clone size: NA; CDR3 DNA: TGTGCCAGCAGCCCGCCACAGGGCCTGAACACTGAAGCTTTCTTT; CDR3 protein: CASSPPQGLNTEAFF
V gene: TRBV13; D gene: TRBD2; J gene: TRBJ2-1; clone size: NA; CDR3 DNA: TGTGCCAGCAGTTCTACCACTAGCGGCCCCTACAATGAGCAGTTCTTC; CDR3 protein: CASSSTTSGPYNEQFF
V gene: TRBV19; D gene: NA; J gene: TRBJ2-2; clone size: many; CDR3 DNA: TGTGCCAGTAGTATCTGGCAGGGGAGCACCGGGGAGCTGTTTTTT; CDR3 protein: CASSIWQGSTGELFF
V gene: TRBV5-8; D gene: NA; J gene: TRBJ2-7; clone size: NA; CDR3 DNA: TGTGCCAGCAGCTTGGCTCCGGGGGTCTACGAGCAGTACTTC; CDR3 protein: CASSLAPGVYEQYF
V gene: TRBV7-7; D gene: NA; J gene: TRBJ2-3; clone size: few; CDR3 DNA: TGTGCTAGCAGCCCGAGCACAGATACGCAGTATTTT; CDR3 protein: CASSPSTDTQYF
V gene: TRBV5-1; D gene: NA; J gene: TRBJ2-7; clone size: NA; CDR3 DNA: TGCGCCAGCAGCTTGGGTGGGGGGCCCAGGGCTGAACAGTACTTC; CDR3 protein: CASSLGGGPRAEQYF
V gene: TRBV30; D gene: TRBD1; J gene: TRBJ1-2; clone size: NA; CDR3 DNA: TGTGCCTGGAGTACCAGCAACCCGGGACAGGGCTATGGCTACACCTTC; CDR3 protein: CAWSTSNPGQGYGYTF
V gene: TRBV2; D gene: NA; J gene: TRBJ2-7; clone size: once; CDR3 DNA: TGTGCCAGCAGTGAAAGGGGCAGGGACTACGAGCAGTACTTC; CDR3 protein: CASSERGRDYEQYF
V gene: TRBV7-2; D gene: NA; J gene: TRBJ2-6; clone size: NA; CDR3 DNA: TGTGCCAGCAGCTTACAGGGTACCTCTGGGGCCAACGTCCTGACTTTC; CDR3 protein: CASSLQGTSGANVLTF
V gene: TRBV28; D gene: NA; J gene: TRBJ2-7; clone size: NA; CDR3 DNA: TGTGCCAGCAGCCACCGCTACGAGCAGTACTTC; CDR3 protein: CASSHRYEQYF
V gene: TRBV7-9; D gene: NA; J gene: TRBJ2-5; clone size: NA; CDR3 DNA: TGTGCCAGCAGTACTGGGCAGATCTTTACGGGAGAGACCCAGTACTTC; CDR3 protein: CASSTGQIFTGETQYF
V gene: TRBV5-1; D gene: NA; J gene: TRBJ2-2; clone size: NA; CDR3 DNA: TGCGCCAGCAGCTCCGTGTTGAACACCGGGGAGCTGTTTTTT; CDR3 protein: CASSSVLNTGELFF
V gene: TRBV19; D gene: NA; J gene: TRBJ2-1; clone size: NA; CDR3 DNA: TGTGCCAGTAGTATTGGGGCACAGGCAGGCAATGAGCAGTTCTTC; CDR3 protein: CASSIGAQAGNEQFF
V gene: TRBV11-2; D gene: NA; J gene: TRBJ1-2; clone size: NA; CDR3 DNA: TGTGCCAGCAGCTTAGTCCTAGGAAATGGCTACACCTTC; CDR3 protein: CASSLVLGNGYTF
V gene: TRBV11-2; D gene: NA; J gene: TRBJ1-3; clone size: NA; CDR3 DNA: TGTGCCAGCAGCCCCGCCGGCAGTTCTGGAAACACCATATATTTT; CDR3 protein: CASSPAGSSGNTIYF
V gene: TRBV28; D gene: TRBD2; J gene: TRBJ2-1; clone size: few; CDR3 DNA: TGTGCCAGCAAGGGACTAGCCTACAATGAGCAGTTCTTC; CDR3 protein: CASKGLAYNEQFF
V gene: TRBV5-4; D gene: TRBD2; J gene: TRBJ2-3; clone size: NA; CDR3 DNA: TGTGCCAGCAGCCGCCCGGGGGGGGCCGGAGATACGCAGTATTTT; CDR3 protein: CASSRPGGAGDTQYF
V gene: TRBV10-1; D gene: TRBD1; J gene: TRBJ1-2; clone size: few; CDR3 DNA: TGCGCCAGCAGAGGTCGGGACAGGGGCGGCTACACCTTC; CDR3 protein: CASRGRDRGGYTF
V gene: TRBV5-4; D gene: NA; J gene: TRBJ1-2; clone size: NA; CDR3 DNA: TGTGCCAGCAGCTCGCCACAAGCGGCTAACTATGGCTACACCTTC; CDR3 protein: CASSSPQAANYGYTF
V gene: TRBV10-3; D gene: NA; J gene: TRBJ2-4; clone size: NA; CDR3 DNA: TGTGCCATCAGTGAGACCCGCGACAGAGCCCCATACAAAGAGTACTTC; CDR3 protein: CAISETRDRAPYKEYF
V gene: TRBV5-4; D gene: NA; J gene: TRBJ1-1; clone size: NA; CDR3 DNA: TGTGCCAGCAGCTTGGCTGGGGTTTTGGCGAACACTGAAGCTTTCTTT; CDR3 protein: CASSLAGVLANTEAFF
V gene: TRBV4-2; D gene: TRBD2; J gene: TRBJ2-5; clone size: few; CDR3 DNA: TGTGCCAGCAGCCAAGATGCGGGAGGGCCGCAGACCCAGTACTTC; CDR3 protein: CASSQDAGGPQTQYF
V gene: TRBV7-9; D gene: NA; J gene: TRBJ2-7; clone size: NA; CDR3 DNA: TGTGCCAGCAGCTTAGGGAGCGGAACCTACGAGCAGTACTTC; CDR3 protein: CASSLGSGTYEQYF
V gene: TRBV6-6; D gene: NA; J gene: TRBJ1-5; clone size: NA; CDR3 DNA: TGTGCCAGCAGTTTATGGGGTAATAGCAATCAGCCCCAGCATTTT; CDR3 protein: CASSLWGNSNQPQHF
V gene: TRBV6-1; D gene: NA; J gene: TRBJ2-7; clone size: NA; CDR3 DNA: TGTGCCACCAATCCCGGGACAACTAACTACGAGCAGTACTTC; CDR3 protein: CATNPGTTNYEQYF
V gene: TRBV27; D gene: TRBD2; J gene: TRBJ2-7; clone size: NA; CDR3 DNA: TGTGCCAGCAGTCGAGCGGGAGGCGGATACGAGCAGTACTTC; CDR3 protein: CASSRAGGGYEQYF
V gene: TRBV4-1; D gene: NA; J gene: TRBJ2-7; clone size: few; CDR3 DNA: TGCGCCAGCAGCCAAGAAATTACGGGATACGAGCAGTACTTC; CDR3 protein: CASSQEITGYEQYF
V gene: TRBV7-2; D gene: NA; J gene: TRBJ1-1; clone size: NA; CDR3 DNA: TGTGCCAGCAGCCCGTTACAGGGCCCTGAAGCTTTCTTT; CDR3 protein: CASSPLQGPEAFF